A selection of T cell receptor beta chains follows, all from one sample in a study of cytomegalovirus exposure and HLA in healthy donors. Sequenced by immunoSEQ multiplex PCR; TCRdb stores in-frame clones only, minus some. The repertoire holds about 160,000 clones, with roughly 70% as singletons. Material for sequencing was PBMCs. All receptors come from a woman between 45 and 60 years old in good health and CMV-seropositive. The CDR3 runs from the conserved cysteine through the conserved F or W. A D gene is named only where the DNA matches it firmly. Only some rows state a clone size, as once, few, many or a class for expanded clones.

TRBV10-1,10,TRBJ1-6,.,.,CARRGGTLHF,TGCGCCAGACGGGGAGGGACCCTCCACTTT
TRBV5-4,14,TRBJ1-4,.,.,CASSYQGGDEKLFF,TGTGCCAGCAGCTACCAGGGAGGGGATGAAAAACTGTTTTTT
TRBV15,16,TRBJ2-1,once,.,CATSRDSLVVYNEQFF,TGTGCCACCAGCAGAGATTCCCTAGTGGTCTACAATGAGCAGTTCTTC
TRBV2,13,TRBJ2-7,.,.,CASSEAGGSEQYF,TGTGCCAGCAGTGAAGCCGGAGGATCGGAGCAGTACTTC
TRBV5-1,14,TRBJ1-6,.,TRBD1,CASRLQGNNSPLHF,TGCGCCAGCAGACTACAGGGGAACAATTCACCCCTCCACTTT
TRBV5-4,13,TRBJ2-7,.,.,CASSLASRNEQYF,TGTGCCAGCAGCTTGGCCAGTCGAAACGAGCAGTACTTC
TRBV5-1,15,TRBJ2-5,.,TRBD1,CASSLTGTGVETQYF,TGCGCCAGCAGCTTGACCGGGACAGGGGTCGAGACCCAGTACTTC
TRBV5-1,14,TRBJ1-4,once,.,CASSQQGRGEKLFF,TGCGCCAGCAGTCAACAGGGCAGGGGTGAAAAACTGTTTTTT
TRBV11-2,15,TRBJ2-5,few,TRBD1,CASSIPGTGDETQYF,TGTGCCAGCAGCATTCCCGGGACAGGGGACGAGACCCAGTACTTC
TRBV2,13,TRBJ2-5,.,TRBD2,CASSGREQETQYF,TGTGCCAGCAGCGGGAGGGAGCAAGAGACCCAGTACTTC
TRBV5-4,16,TRBJ2-1,.,.,CASSPGGGLITAEQFF,TGTGCCAGCAGCCCCGGCGGGGGCCTAATAACCGCTGAGCAGTTCTTC
TRBV29-1,15,TRBJ2-1,.,TRBD1,CSVEGDRVVDNEQFF,TGCAGCGTTGAGGGGGACAGGGTGGTCGACAATGAGCAGTTCTTC
TRBV10-3,14,TRBJ1-1,.,.,CATAEAGYNTEAFF,TGTGCCACAGCGGAGGCTGGGTATAACACTGAAGCTTTCTTT
TRBV6-1,14,TRBJ2-7,.,.,CASSAAQGSDEQYF,TGTGCCAGCAGTGCCGCTCAGGGGAGCGACGAGCAGTACTTC
TRBV6-5,13,TRBJ1-6,few,.,CAIRESHNSPLHF,TGTGCCATTCGGGAGTCTCATAATTCACCCCTCCACTTT
TRBV15,16,TRBJ1-5,.,.,CATSRHREMGNQPQHF,TGTGCCACCAGCAGACACAGGGAGATGGGCAATCAGCCCCAGCATTTT
TRBV5-1,13,TRBJ2-3,.,.,CASKEVGTDTQYF,TGCGCCAGCAAAGAGGTGGGCACAGATACGCAGTATTTT
TRBV5-1,14,TRBJ2-7,few,TRBD1,CASSYDRADYEQYF,TGCGCCAGCAGCTACGACAGGGCAGACTACGAGCAGTACTTC
TRBV9,16,TRBJ2-3,.,.,CASSVGALFSTDTQYF,TGTGCCAGCAGCGTAGGGGCTCTATTTAGCACAGATACGCAGTATTTT
TRBV6-6,13,TRBJ2-7,once,.,CASTPQTSYEQYF,TGTGCCAGCACCCCGCAAACGAGCTACGAGCAGTACTTC
TRBV6-1,15,TRBJ1-5,.,.,CASSENSFSNQPQHF,TGTGCCAGCAGTGAAAACAGTTTTAGCAATCAGCCCCAGCATTTT
TRBV2,15,TRBJ1-5,.,TRBD1,CASSANRGGNQPQHF,TGTGCCAGCAGTGCGAACAGGGGAGGCAATCAGCCCCAGCATTTT
TRBV15,17,TRBJ2-5,.,TRBD2,CATSRGQLAGGKETQYF,TGTGCCACCAGCAGAGGACAGCTAGCGGGGGGGAAAGAGACCCAGTACTTC
TRBV10-3,15,TRBJ1-2,.,TRBD1,CAISESLDRDYGYTF,TGTGCCATCAGTGAGAGTTTGGACAGGGACTATGGCTACACCTTC
TRBV27,14,TRBJ2-7,.,TRBD2,CASSLLAGGPEQYF,TGTGCCAGCAGTTTACTAGCGGGGGGCCCCGAGCAGTACTTC
TRBV2,16,TRBJ1-5,.,.,CASSEGQGYSNQPQHF,TGTGCCAGCAGTGAGGGCCAGGGGTATAGCAATCAGCCCCAGCATTTT
TRBV5-1,14,TRBJ2-7,.,TRBD2,CASSSGGNSYEQYF,TGCGCCAGCAGCTCGGGGGGTAACTCCTACGAGCAGTACTTC
TRBV7-6,17,TRBJ1-3,few,TRBD1,CASSPGTGGYSGNTIYF,TGTGCCAGCAGCCCGGGGACAGGGGGCTACTCTGGAAACACCATATATTTT
TRBV6-1,13,TRBJ1-5,.,.,CASSEGRSQPQHF,TGTGCCAGCAGTGAAGGGAGGAGCCAGCCCCAGCATTTT
TRBV18,16,TRBJ1-1,.,TRBD1,CASSTIEARGDTEAFF,TGTGCCAGCTCCACGATCGAAGCCAGGGGGGACACTGAAGCTTTCTTT
TRBV6-6,14,TRBJ2-3,.,TRBD2,CASRTRGTTDTQYF,TGTGCCAGCAGAACGCGGGGGACTACAGATACGCAGTATTTT
TRBV27,15,TRBJ1-6,.,TRBD1,CASRKGQVKGSPLHF,TGTGCCAGCAGAAAGGGACAGGTAAAGGGATCACCCCTCCACTTT
TRBV7-3,13,TRBJ1-1,few,.,CASSSQEDTEAFF,TGTGCCAGCAGCTCCCAGGAGGACACTGAAGCTTTCTTT
TRBV14,16,TRBJ2-1,.,.,CASSQVGAGDYNEQFF,TGTGCCAGCAGCCAAGTCGGGGCAGGGGATTACAATGAGCAGTTCTTC
TRBV29-1,13,TRBJ2-2,.,.,CSVGGQYTGELFF,TGCAGCGTTGGGGGGCAGTACACCGGGGAGCTGTTTTTT
TRBV11-2,14,TRBJ1-1,.,.,CASSQQGENTEAFF,TGTGCCAGCAGCCAACAGGGCGAGAACACTGAAGCTTTCTTT
TRBV28,15,TRBJ2-2,.,TRBD2,CASSQGLAYTGELFF,TGTGCCAGCAGTCAGGGACTAGCTTACACCGGGGAGCTGTTTTTT
TRBV19,15,TRBJ2-5,.,TRBD1,CASSPGTGGRETQYF,TGTGCCAGTAGTCCGGGGACAGGGGGCAGGGAGACCCAGTACTTC
TRBV7-9,14,TRBJ2-3,.,TRBD1,CASSLDRATDTQYF,TGTGCCAGCAGCCTCGACAGGGCCACAGATACGCAGTATTTT
TRBV5-1,14,TRBJ1-2,once,.,CASSLRRSEDGYTF,TGCGCCAGCAGCTTGAGGAGAAGTGAAGATGGCTACACCTTC
TRBV5-1,16,TRBJ1-6,.,.,CASSPGRVDYNSPLHF,TGCGCCAGCAGCCCCGGCAGGGTAGACTATAATTCACCCCTCCACTTT